The clone carrying this T cell receptor beta chain appeared many times. Its cognate antigen is unknown. The time point was: newly diagnosed GD, antithyroid drugs for less than 3 months. From PBMCs, RNA was extracted and then used to make the TCR library. The data derive from a study of regulatory T cells in long-lasting Graves disease. Broader study findings: Newly diagnosed Graves' patients exceeded persistent ones in TCR diversity.

CDR1 is MDHEN and CDR2 is SYDVKM in the germline V gene. The CDR3 sequence is 15 residues long. Trimming took off 3 bases at V and 2 bases at J, with 11 bases between the two ends. In building TCR beta libraries, iRepertoire HTBI primers were used together with Arm-PCR of CDR3 regions. TCRdb analysed the multiplex PCR reads with MiXCR anew, one entry per CDR3 protein. The sample has about 460,000 distinct CDR3 sequences, around 15% seen once. The same sample was also studied in work on T cells in Graves' hyperthyroidism and ophthalmopathy. From that report: Reasons for excluding patients were uncontrolled infection, other autoimmune disease, pregnancy or lactation. Using 13 V-J features, a model discriminated ophthalmopathy from stable hyperthyroidism. Ophthalmopathy was predicted by the model a median of 6.5 months ahead of onset.

The TCR was taken from a woman between 50 and 59 years old with Graves disease. The V and J genes are TRBV28 and TRBJ1-5, with D possibly TRBD1 on 5 matching bases. Sequences were derived from peripheral blood mononuclear cells (PBMCs), sampled at new diagnosis, from a patient treated with antithyroid drugs. The CDR3 DNA reads TGTGCCAGCAGTTTTGGACAAAAAGGCAATCAGCCCCAGCATTTT. The encoded protein is CASSFGQKGNQPQHF. The full variable domain, rest sourced from reference TRBV28 and TRBJ1-5, is DVKVTQSSRYLVKRTGEKVFLECVQDMDHENMFWYRQDPGLGLRLIYFSYDVKMKEKGDIPEGYSVSREKKERFSLILESASTNQTSMYLCASSFGQKGNQPQHFGDGTRLSIL.